Below, 20 T cell receptor beta chains from the same sample are listed, as sequenced in a study of blood T cell repertoires in COVID-19. Sequencing used immunoSEQ multiplex PCR; TCRdb keeps in-frame clones, though not all of them. Among about 180,000 clones listed, around 86% were seen once. Sequenced sample: PBMCs or T cells enriched from blood (not recorded which). Source of these receptors: a woman aged 30 to 39 who had recovered from COVID-19.

The V call is TRBV4-2, the J call TRBJ2-1, with 9 positions matching TRBD2. V lost 0 bases, J lost 7 bases, and 10 bases stayed unmatched. Germline-derived CDR1 and CDR2 are LGHNA and YNFKEQ. CDR3 length: 17 amino acids. CDR3 sequence (DNA): TGTGCCAGCAGCCAAGAAACGGTTAGCGGGAGACATAATGAGCAGTTCTTC. Its translation: CASSQETVSGRHNEQFF.

This rearrangement joins TRBV11-3 to TRBJ1-5, with 8 bases matching TRBD1. CDR1 and CDR2 from the germline V gene are SGHNT and YENEEA. V gave up 1 base and J gave up 3 bases; unmatched junction bases: 2. The CDR3 covers 15 residues. The CDR3 sequence is CASSLGTGNNQPQHF. The CDR3 DNA is TGTGCCAGCAGCTTAGGGACAGGGAACAATCAGCCCCAGCATTTT. Full variable domain (remainder filled in from reference TRBV11-3 and TRBJ1-5): EAGVVQSPRYKIIEKKQPVAFWCNPISGHNTLYWYLQNLGQGPELLIRYENEEAVDDSQLPKDRFSAERLKGVDSTLKIQPAELGDSAVYLCASSLGTGNNQPQHFGDGTRLSIL.

The J gene is TRBJ2-3, the V gene TRBV5-1, with TRBD1 identical over 8 bases. Trimming took 0 bases from V and 3 from J; bases not matched to a gene: 9. Germline CDR1 is SGHRS and CDR2 is YFSETQ. The CDR3 covers 17 residues. The DNA for the CDR3 is TGCGCCAGCAGCTTGGGCCCAGGGGGCATGGGGACAGATACGCAGTATTTT. It encodes CASSLGPGGMGTDTQYF. The complete variable domain, with remaining parts taken from reference TRBV5-1 and TRBJ2-3, reads KAGVTQTPRYLIKTRGQQVTLSCSPISGHRSVSWYQQTPGQGLQFLFEYFSETQRNKGNFPGRFSGRQFSNSRSEMNVSTLELGDSALYLCASSLGPGGMGTDTQYFGPGTRLTVL.

This chain connects TRBV4-1 to TRBJ2-2; TRBD2 might be the D (5 bases). The CDR3 is made up of 17 amino acids. The ends were cut back, 1 base at V and 4 bases at J, with 16 bases in the middle. The germline CDR1 and CDR2 sequences are MGHRA and YSYEKL. In DNA, the CDR3 is TGCGCCAGCAGCCAAGGGGAGCGCCACCGGGCCACCGGGGAGCTGTTTTTT. Protein product: CASSQGERHRATGELFF.

In the case of this clone: Its ends do not fully match the called genes, so a read error is possible. The gene calls are TRBV7-7 and TRBJ2-5, with 11 bases identical to TRBD2. This CDR3 has 16 amino acids. The germline CDR1 and CDR2 sequences are SSHAT and FNYEAQ (reference sequence). CDR3 bases: TGTGCTAGCAGCTTAATAGCGGGAGGGCCCCAAGAGACCCAGTACTTC. Its protein is CASSLIAGGPQETQYF.

The genes are TRBV27 and TRBJ2-1; D ambiguous. Looked up from germline, CDR1 is MNHEY and CDR2 is SMNVEV (reference sequence). Trimming removed 3 bases at V and 5 bases at J, with 5 bases between. The CDR3 covers 12 residues. The CDR3 sequence is CASSFLNNEQFF. Here the CDR3 DNA reads TGTGCCAGCAGTTTCCTAAACAATGAGCAGTTCTTC.

J is TRBJ2-2 and V is TRBV5-4; the D is unclear. The V gene lost 0 bases and the J gene lost 4 bases, with 7 bases spanning the gap. Looked up from germline, CDR1 is SGHNT and CDR2 is YYREEE (reference sequence). The CDR3 contains 14 residues. In DNA form, the CDR3 reads TGTGCCAGCAGCTTGGCCCTGGCCACCGGGGAGCTGTTTTTT. As protein: CASSLALATGELFF.

About this clone: The sample carries other DNA sequences with the same CDR3. V gene TRBV29-1 combines with J gene TRBJ1-2; 7 nucleotides agree with TRBD1. Germline V gene data show CDR1 as SQVTM and CDR2 as ANQGSEA. The CDR3 sequence is 13 residues long. Trimming removed 2 bases from V and 3 bases from J; junction bases left unmatched: 3. In nucleotides, the CDR3 is TGCAGCGTTGAATCCGGGACAGACTATGGCTACACCTTC. This sequence encodes CSVESGTDYGYTF.

J is TRBJ2-5 and V is TRBV6-5; the match to TRBD1 covers 8 bases. The J segment lost 5 bases and the V segment lost 6 bases, leaving 5 bases of the junction unmatched. Germline loops: CDR1 MNHEY, CDR2 SVGAGI. CDR3 length equals 13 residues. CDR3 loop: CASSGQGLETQYF. The CDR3 DNA reads as TGTGCCAGCAGCGGACAGGGCTTGGAGACCCAGTACTTC.

J is TRBJ2-1 and V is TRBV5-1; a weak D match, TRBD2 (6 bases). The CDR3 is 14 amino acids. CDR1 is SGHRS and CDR2 is YFSETQ in the germline V gene. The V gene lost 6 bases and the J gene lost 3 bases, with 13 bases spanning the gap. CDR3 DNA: TGCGCCAGCACGGGAGAGCCGCGCTACAATGAGCAGTTCTTC. It specifies CASTGEPRYNEQFF.

V is TRBV10-2 and J is TRBJ1-2, with 9 bases aligning to TRBD1. The CDR3 totals 14 residues. From germline, CDR1 is WSHSY and CDR2 SAAADI. V dropped 6 bases and J dropped 2; count of bases not matched to a gene: 4. In DNA, the CDR3 is TGCGCCAGCAGAGAGGACAGGGGAAACTATGGCTACACCTTC. Translated: CASREDRGNYGYTF.

This chain links TRBV7-9 with TRBJ2-1, with 7 bases that match TRBD1. Trimming took 3 bases from V and 4 from J; bases not matched to a gene: 9. Germline CDR1 and CDR2: SEHNR and FQNEAQ (reference sequence). The CDR3 totals 16 residues. The CDR3 loop is CASSLNRGGSYNEQFF. As DNA, the CDR3 is TGTGCCAGCAGCTTGAACAGGGGCGGTTCTTACAATGAGCAGTTCTTC.

This clone was detected only once. This chain links TRBV27 with TRBJ1-5; D gene ambiguous. This CDR3 contains 15 residues. The germline V gene encodes CDR1 MNHEY and CDR2 SMNVEV (reference sequence). V lost 2 bases, J lost 1 base, and 9 bases lay in between. CDR3 region: CASSLIGESNQPQHF. The CDR3 region has the DNA TGTGCCAGCAGTTTAATTGGTGAGAGCAATCAGCCCCAGCATTTT.

The sample holds a few counts of this clone. The rearrangement joins TRBV10-3 to TRBJ1-2; 7 nucleotides match TRBD1. Germline CDR1 and CDR2: ENHRY and SYGVKD. The CDR3 runs 16 residues. The trim removed 4 bases at V and 5 bases at J, leaving 13 bases unmatched. The CDR3 DNA reads as TGTGCCATCAGTGGGACCGGGACAGCGGACGGATATGGCTACACCTTC. Encoded protein: CAISGTGTADGYGYTF.

The rearrangement uses TRBV13 and TRBJ1-2; D gene unclear. Germline V gene data show CDR1 as PRHDT and CDR2 as FYEKMQ (reference sequence). The CDR3 spans 12 residues. Trimming left V 5 bases short and J 6 bases short, with 10 bases between. This CDR3 reads CASSVENNGYTF. The CDR3 nucleotides are TGTGCCAGCAGCGTAGAAAATAATGGCTACACCTTC.

The V gene is TRBV5-1, the J gene TRBJ1-2, with 12 bases fitting TRBD1. CDR3 length equals 15 residues. Per germline, CDR1 SGHRS and CDR2 YFSETQ. With V trimmed by 4 bases and J by 8 bases, 9 bases remained unmatched. CDR3 residues: CASSPGQGALVGYTF. CDR3 sequence (DNA): TGCGCCAGCAGCCCGGGACAGGGGGCGTTGGTAGGCTACACCTTC.

V and J are TRBV10-2 and TRBJ1-1; TRBD1 matches at 11 bases. The CDR3 spans 15 residues. CDR1 is WSHSY and CDR2 is SAAADI in the germline V gene. The J segment lost 3 bases and the V segment lost 3 bases, leaving 3 bases of the junction unmatched. CDR3 DNA: TGCGCCAGCAGTGATGGGGACAGGGGGTACACTGAAGCTTTCTTT. It is translated as CASSDGDRGYTEAFF.

The chain combines TRBV7-9 with TRBJ2-2; 8 bases match TRBD1. CDR1 and CDR2 from the germline V gene are SEHNR and FQNEAQ (reference sequence). There are 16 residues in the CDR3. The V and J ends lost 5 bases and 3 bases, in that order; junction bases with no gene match: 8. CDR3 DNA: TGTGCCAGCAGCCATCCGGCAGGGGGCGACACCGGGGAGCTGTTTTTT. It encodes CASSHPAGGDTGELFF.

V and J are TRBV7-8 and TRBJ2-1, with TRBD2 matching 10 bases. Germline-derived CDR1 and CDR2 are SGHVS and FQNEAQ. The trim removed 3 bases at V and 7 bases at J, leaving 6 bases unmatched. The CDR3 is 15 residues long. CDR3 in DNA: TGTGCCAGCAGCTTCCTAGCGGGAGCATGGAATGAGCAGTTCTTC. Its protein is CASSFLAGAWNEQFF.

The chain has TRBV11-2 and TRBJ1-1; D is unresolved. CDR1 and CDR2 from the germline V gene are SGHAT and FQNNGV. This CDR3 comprises 15 residues. V was cut by 4 bases and J by 10 bases, with 22 bases left in between. The DNA for the CDR3 is TGTGCCAGCAGCTCCCATGTGGGTGCAGGTTCAGGAGCTTTCTTT. Residues: CASSSHVGAGSGAFF.